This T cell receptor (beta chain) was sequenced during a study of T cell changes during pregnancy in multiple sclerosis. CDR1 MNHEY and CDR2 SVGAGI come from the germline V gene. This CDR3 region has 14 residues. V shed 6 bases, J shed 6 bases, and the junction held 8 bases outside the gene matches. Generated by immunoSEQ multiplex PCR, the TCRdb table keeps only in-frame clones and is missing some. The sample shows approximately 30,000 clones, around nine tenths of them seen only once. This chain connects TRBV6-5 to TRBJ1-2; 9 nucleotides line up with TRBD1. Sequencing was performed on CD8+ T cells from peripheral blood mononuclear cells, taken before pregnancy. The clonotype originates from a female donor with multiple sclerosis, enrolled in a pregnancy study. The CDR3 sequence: CASSRQGGLDGYTF. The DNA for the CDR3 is TGTGCCAGCAGCCGACAGGGGGGACTCGATGGCTACACCTTC.